Following are 22 T cell receptor beta chains from one sample sequenced in a study of cytomegalovirus exposure and HLA in healthy donors. Researchers ran the PCR with 60 Vbeta and 13 Jbeta primers. Using immunoSEQ multiplex PCR, the repertoire was profiled, and TCRdb retains in-frame clones only, with some absent. The table records 130,000 to 150,000 clones, roughly 79% of them present only once. The sample was PBMCs. Receptors were obtained from a middle-aged woman in good health and CMV-seropositive.

The V gene is TRBV5-1, the J gene TRBJ1-2; D remains ambiguous. CDR3 length: 13 amino acids. The germline V and J ends were trimmed by 0 bases and 2 bases, with 5 bases remaining between them. From germline, CDR1 is SGHRS and CDR2 YFSETQ. The CDR3 region is CASSLDMNYGYTF. For the CDR3, the DNA is TGCGCCAGCAGCTTGGACATGAACTATGGCTACACCTTC.

J is TRBJ2-1 and V is TRBV7-3, with TRBD1 matching over 9 bases. The germline V gene has CDR1 SGHTA and CDR2 FQGTGA. This CDR3 has 15 amino acids. V shed 6 bases and J 0 bases; nucleotides not matched to a gene: 3. CDR3 residues: CASRQGQGSYNEQFF. The DNA for the CDR3 is TGTGCCAGCAGACAGGGACAGGGCTCCTACAATGAGCAGTTCTTC.

This clone came up a few times. The genes are TRBV5-5 and TRBJ1-1; TRBD1 might be the D (5 bases). This CDR3 is built from 14 residues. Trimming shortened V by 0 bases and J by 0 bases, and 6 bases separated the two germline ends. The germline CDR1 and CDR2 sequences are SGHKS and YYEKEE (reference sequence). The CDR3 DNA reads TGTGCCAGCAGCTTGGGGGGCATGAACACTGAAGCTTTCTTT. Encoded protein: CASSLGGMNTEAFF.

V gene TRBV28 combines with J gene TRBJ1-1; weak D call: TRBD1 (6 bases). CDR1 is MDHEN, CDR2 SYDVKM, per germline. This CDR3 has 12 amino acids. The V end lost 5 bases, the J end lost 11 bases, and 15 bases lay between the germline ends. For the CDR3, the DNA is TGTGCCAGCAGTCAAAACAGGGTCGAGGCTTTCTTT. Translating it yields CASSQNRVEAFF. Variable domain in full (rest from reference TRBV28 and TRBJ1-1): DVKVTQSSRYLVKRTGEKVFLECVQDMDHENMFWYRQDPGLGLRLIYFSYDVKMKEKGDIPEGYSVSREKKERFSLILESASTNQTSMYLCASSQNRVEAFFGQGTRLTVV.

This clone was seen once. Other DNA sequences in the sample encode the same CDR3. V is TRBV5-1 and J is TRBJ2-7; D is unresolved. Germline V CDR1 and CDR2: SGHRS, YFSETQ. Trimming took off 0 bases at V and 0 bases at J, with 4 bases between the two ends. The length of the CDR3 is 13 residues. The CDR3 loop reads CASSLAGSYEQYF. The CDR3 nucleotides are TGCGCCAGCAGCTTGGCGGGCTCCTACGAGCAGTACTTC.

The chain employs TRBV2 and TRBJ1-1; TRBD1 is a possible D gene (5 bases). The CDR3 consists of 15 residues. Trimming took 2 bases from V and 0 from J, leaving 10 bases between them. CDR1 is SNHLY and CDR2 is FYNNEI in the germline V gene. In DNA, the CDR3 is TGTGCCAGCAGTGAACGGCAGGGCATGAACACTGAAGCTTTCTTT. Translated, it gives CASSERQGMNTEAFF. Using reference TRBV2 and TRBJ1-1 for the parts outside the CDR3, the full variable domain is EPEVTQTPSHQVTQMGQEVILRCVPISNHLYFYWYRQILGQKVEFLVSFYNNEISEKSEIFDDQFSVERPDGSNFTLKIRSTKLEDSAMYFCASSERQGMNTEAFFGQGTRLTVV.

The chain is built from TRBV28 and TRBJ1-2; D is uncertain. The CDR3 has 15 residues. Trimming stripped 4 bases from V and 8 bases from J, with 20 bases between. Germline V gene lookup returns CDR1 MDHEN and CDR2 SYDVKM. The CDR3 loop is CASSSVAADSLGYTF. In nucleotides, the CDR3 is TGTGCCAGCAGTTCAGTTGCGGCCGATTCTTTGGGCTACACCTTC.

The CDR3, as DNA: TGTGCCAGCAGTGTAACGGGGAGGGTAGTAAATGAGCAGTTCTTC. It codes for CASSVTGRVVNEQFF. The rearrangement links TRBV2 to TRBJ2-1; 7 nucleotides align to TRBD2. J was trimmed by 7 bases and V by 4 bases; bases with no gene match: 10. CDR3 size: 15 residues. Germline V gene data show CDR1 as SNHLY and CDR2 as FYNNEI.

This clone was counted once. V usage is TRBV6-5 and J usage is TRBJ2-7; D perhaps matches TRBD1 (6 bases). V lost 4 bases and J lost 0, with 13 bases in between. The CDR3 loop spans 15 amino acids. Germline V lookup: CDR1 MNHEY, CDR2 SVGAGI. The CDR3 spells CASSSSGTLSYEQYF. For the CDR3, the DNA is TGTGCCAGCAGTTCATCCGGGACACTCTCCTACGAGCAGTACTTC.

The chain uses TRBV2 and TRBJ2-5; a weak D match, TRBD1 (6 bases). The CDR3 sequence is 12 residues long. Germline-derived CDR1 and CDR2 are SNHLY and FYNNEI. Deletions cut 5 bases from V and 5 bases from J, with 9 bases between. CDR3 protein: CASSPQGETQYF. In DNA form, the CDR3 reads TGTGCCAGCAGTCCCCAGGGGGAGACCCAGTACTTC.

This chain links TRBV27 with TRBJ1-6; TRBD1 matches at 7 bases. Germline lookup yields CDR1 MNHEY and CDR2 SMNVEV (reference sequence). CDR3 length: 15 residues. The junction had 1 base not matched to a gene; V was cut back by 0 bases and J by 5 bases. CDR3: CASSLSQGDNSPLHF. CDR3 coding DNA: TGTGCCAGCAGTTTATCGCAGGGGGATAATTCACCCCTCCACTTT.

The chain couples TRBV27 to TRBJ2-5; D might be TRBD2 (6 bases). The CDR3 runs to 14 residues. Germline V CDR1 and CDR2: MNHEY, SMNVEV (reference sequence). The V end was cut by 2 bases, the J end by 7 bases, with 14 bases between. The CDR3 DNA sequence: TGTGCCAGCAGTTTAACGTGGGGAGGAGGGACCCAGTACTTC. Its translation: CASSLTWGGGTQYF.

The V and J genes are TRBV21-1 and TRBJ1-4. TRBV21-1 is marked as a pseudogene. CDR3 length equals 10 residues. The CDR3 region is CASSKGTVGF. For the CDR3, the DNA is TGTGCCAGCAGCAAGGGGACTGTGGGTTTT.

The table lists this clone with a few counts. The chain joins TRBV10-3 to TRBJ2-3; TRBD1 might be the D (6 bases). V was shortened by 8 bases and J by 0 bases, with 12 bases between the two germline ends. Germline CDR1 and CDR2: ENHRY and SYGVKD. The CDR3 is made up of 14 amino acids. The CDR3 protein is CAIASQGSTDTQYF. The DNA of the CDR3 is TGTGCCATCGCCTCACAGGGAAGCACAGATACGCAGTATTTT.

This rearrangement joins TRBV30 to TRBJ1-2; TRBD1 matches at 7 bases. Unmatched junction bases numbered 10, after V lost 2 bases and J lost 4 bases. The CDR3 runs 15 residues. Germline V gene sequence: CDR1 GTSNPN, CDR2 SVGIG (reference sequence). The CDR3 sequence is CAWSNMAGGLYGYTF. The CDR3 DNA is TGTGCCTGGAGTAATATGGCAGGGGGTCTCTATGGCTACACCTTC. Full variable domain (rest looked up from reference TRBV30 and TRBJ1-2): SQTIHQWPATLVQPVGSPLSLECTVEGTSNPNLYWYRQAAGRGLQLLFYSVGIGQISSEVPQNLSASRPQDRQFILSSKKLLLSDSGFYLCAWSNMAGGLYGYTFGSGTRLTVV.

This chain connects TRBV10-3 to TRBJ1-1; 10 bases fit TRBD1. CDR3 length: 16 amino acids. The ends lost 8 bases at V and 1 base at J; junction bases unmatched: 10. Germline V CDR1 and CDR2: ENHRY, SYGVKD. This chain's CDR3 is CAIRAGQGTGNTEAFF. In nucleotides, the CDR3 is TGTGCCATCCGGGCGGGACAGGGGACGGGGAACACTGAAGCTTTCTTT.

The chain joins TRBV2 to TRBJ1-2, with TRBD1 matching 9 bases. The ends lost 10 bases at V and 4 bases at J; junction bases unmatched: 7. This CDR3 is built from 13 residues. Germline assignment: CDR1 SNHLY and CDR2 FYNNEI. CDR3 loop: CATTRDRAYGYTF. Written as DNA, the CDR3 is TGTGCCACTACCCGGGACAGGGCCTATGGCTACACCTTC.

CDR3 amino acids: CASSLDSTEAFF. In nucleotides, the CDR3 is TGTGCCAGCAGCTTAGATTCTACTGAAGCTTTCTTT. This chain links TRBV7-9 with TRBJ1-1; no definite D call. Trimming stripped 1 base from V and 5 bases from J, with 5 bases between. Germline assignment: CDR1 SEHNR and CDR2 FQNEAQ (reference sequence). CDR3 length equals 12 residues.

The rearrangement links TRBV6-5 to TRBJ1-4, with 9 bases matching TRBD1. Trimming cost V 0 bases and J 7 bases; bases outside gene matches: 3. Germline CDR1 is MNHEY and CDR2 is SVGAGI. This CDR3 spans 15 amino acids. The CDR3 region has the DNA TGTGCCAGCAGTTACTCCCGACAGGGGGGTGAAAAACTGTTTTTT. The encoded protein is CASSYSRQGGEKLFF.

The chain links TRBV6-5 to TRBJ1-5; D is unclear. Germline CDR1 MNHEY, CDR2 SVGAGI. V was pared by 9 bases and J by 0 bases, with 9 bases between. CDR3 length: 13 amino acids. In nucleotides, the CDR3 is TGTGCCAGGGGAGGGCATAGCAATCAGCCCCAGCATTTT. It specifies CARGGHSNQPQHF.

This clone was recorded once. The CDR3 here is CASSLGPGGPADTQYF. The CDR3 region has the DNA TGCGCCAGCAGCTTGGGGCCAGGGGGACCGGCAGATACGCAGTATTTT. The rearrangement joins TRBV5-1 to TRBJ2-3, with 7 bases aligning to TRBD1. V trimming: 0 bases; J trimming: 4 bases; junction bases outside the gene matches: 8. The CDR3 has 16 amino acids. Germline V gene lookup returns CDR1 SGHRS and CDR2 YFSETQ.

V and J are TRBV30 and TRBJ2-7; 7 bases are a match to TRBD2. Trimming removed 5 bases from V and 4 bases from J; junction bases left unmatched: 11. The germline V gene has CDR1 GTSNPN and CDR2 SVGIG (reference sequence). The CDR3 sequence is 14 residues long. CDR3 residues: CAWGAGTGPYEQYF. The CDR3 DNA follows: TGTGCCTGGGGAGCGGGGACGGGCCCTTACGAGCAGTACTTC. Supplemented by reference TRBV30 and TRBJ2-7, the full variable domain reads SQTIHQWPATLVQPVGSPLSLECTVEGTSNPNLYWYRQAAGRGLQLLFYSVGIGQISSEVPQNLSASRPQDRQFILSSKKLLLSDSGFYLCAWGAGTGPYEQYFGPGTRLTVT.